This T cell receptor beta chain was profiled in a study of tissue T cells after allogeneic stem cell transplantation. V gave up 10 bases and J gave up 3 bases, with 12 bases separating them. CDR3 size: 13 residues. The data were produced by immunoSEQ multiplex PCR, yet TCRdb's version contains in-frame clones alone and is incomplete. The table includes approximately 10,000 clones, over 55% detected once. The sequence came from a woman aged 18-50 years with breast cancer. The genes are TRBV12-3 or TRBV12-4 and TRBJ2-2, with D possibly being TRBD1 (6 bases). The source was tissue from the jejunum, collected at autopsy. In nucleotides, the CDR3 is TGTGCCATCCTCACAGGGTACACCGGGGAGCTGTTTTTT. Amino acid sequence: CAILTGYTGELFF.